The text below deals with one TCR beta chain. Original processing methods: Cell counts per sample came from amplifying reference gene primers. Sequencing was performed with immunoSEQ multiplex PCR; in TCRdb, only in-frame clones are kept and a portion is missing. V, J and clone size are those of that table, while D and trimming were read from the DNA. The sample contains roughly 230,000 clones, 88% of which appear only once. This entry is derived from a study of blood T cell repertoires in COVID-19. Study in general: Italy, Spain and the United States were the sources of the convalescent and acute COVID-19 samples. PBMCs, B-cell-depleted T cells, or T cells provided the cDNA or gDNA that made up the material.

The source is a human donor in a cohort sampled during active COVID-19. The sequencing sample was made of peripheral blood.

CDR3: CASNGGGYEQYF. Written as DNA, the CDR3 is TGTGCCAGCAACGGGGGGGGCTACGAGCAGTACTTC. The V gene is TRBV28, the J gene TRBJ2-7; TRBD2 matches at 8 bases. From germline, CDR1 is MDHEN and CDR2 SYDVKM. V trimming: 7 bases; J trimming: 3 bases; junction bases outside the gene matches: 2. The length of the CDR3 is 12 residues.